The entry that follows covers one T cell receptor (beta chain) sequence. Antigen: not known. These data originate in a study of cytomegalovirus exposure and HLA in healthy donors. Findings and limits, study-wide: Most TCRs appeared rarely, but some public TCRs recurred in many donors. With later analysis, a missense DCLRE1C variant became linked to TCR beta V- and J-gene trimming.

A multiplex PCR was run with 60 Vbeta primers and 13 Jbeta primers. Data came from immunoSEQ multiplex PCR; TCRdb stores just in-frame clones and leaves some out. The table includes 100,000 to 150,000 clones, 75% to 85% detected once. CDR1 is SGHNT, CDR2 YENEEA, per germline. This CDR3 comprises 15 residues. Trimming pared 3 bases from V and 3 bases from J, leaving 11 bases between. The sequenced material came from PBMCs. This TCR came from a man in his fifties in good health and CMV-seronegative. The rearrangement links TRBV11-3 to TRBJ2-2, with D tentatively TRBD1 (5 bases). This CDR3 is CASSLSGWDTGELFF. Written as DNA, the CDR3 is TGTGCCAGCAGCTTGTCAGGGTGGGACACCGGGGAGCTGTTTTTT.